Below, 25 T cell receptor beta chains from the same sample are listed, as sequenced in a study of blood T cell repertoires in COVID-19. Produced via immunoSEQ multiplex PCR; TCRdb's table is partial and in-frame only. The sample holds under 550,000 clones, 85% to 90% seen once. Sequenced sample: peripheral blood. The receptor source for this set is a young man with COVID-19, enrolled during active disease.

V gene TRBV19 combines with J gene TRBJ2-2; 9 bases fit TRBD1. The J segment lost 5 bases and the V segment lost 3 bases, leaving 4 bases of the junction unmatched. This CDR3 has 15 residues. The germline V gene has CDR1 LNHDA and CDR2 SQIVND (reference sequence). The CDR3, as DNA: TGTGCCAGTAGTATCAGACAGGGGGAGACCGGGGAGCTGTTTTTT. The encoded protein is CASSIRQGETGELFF. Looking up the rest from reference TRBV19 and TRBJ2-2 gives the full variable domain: DGGITQSPKYLFRKEGQNVTLSCEQNLNHDAMYWYRQDPGQGLRLIYYSQIVNDFQKGDIAEGYSVSREKKESFPLTVTSAQKNPTAFYLCASSIRQGETGELFFGEGSRLTVL.

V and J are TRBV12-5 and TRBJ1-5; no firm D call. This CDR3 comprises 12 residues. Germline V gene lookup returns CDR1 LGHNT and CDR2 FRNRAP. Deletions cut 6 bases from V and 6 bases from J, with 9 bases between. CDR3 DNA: TGTGCTAGTGGACAGCCACTTCAGCCCCAGCATTTT. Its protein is CASGQPLQPQHF.

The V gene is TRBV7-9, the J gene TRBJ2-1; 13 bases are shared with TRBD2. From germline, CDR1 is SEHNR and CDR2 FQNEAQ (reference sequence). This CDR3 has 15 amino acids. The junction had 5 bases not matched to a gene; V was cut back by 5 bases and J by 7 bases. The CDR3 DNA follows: TGTGCCAGCAGCATTAGGACTAGCGGGAGAAATGAGCAGTTCTTC. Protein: CASSIRTSGRNEQFF.

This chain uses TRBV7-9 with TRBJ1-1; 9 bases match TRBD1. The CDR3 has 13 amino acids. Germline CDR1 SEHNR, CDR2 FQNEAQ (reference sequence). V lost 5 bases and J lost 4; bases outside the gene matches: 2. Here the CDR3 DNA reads TGTGCCAGCAGCACGACAGGGGGCACTGAAGCTTTCTTT. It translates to CASSTTGGTEAFF.

The CDR3 region is CATYTTSGWKETQYF. CDR3 DNA: TGTGCCACCTATACGACTAGCGGGTGGAAAGAGACCCAGTACTTC. This chain uses TRBV28 with TRBJ2-5, with 10 bases lining up with TRBD2. Per the germline V gene, CDR1 is MDHEN and CDR2 is SYDVKM. V was clipped by 10 bases and J by 3 bases; unmatched bases: 11. This CDR3 is 15 amino acids long.

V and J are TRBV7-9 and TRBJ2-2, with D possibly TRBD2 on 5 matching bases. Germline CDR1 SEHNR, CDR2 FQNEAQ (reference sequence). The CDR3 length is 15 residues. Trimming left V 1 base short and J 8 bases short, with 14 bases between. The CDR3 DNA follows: TGTGCCAGCAGCTTAGGCTCGTGGGAGACTGGGGAGCTGTTTTTT. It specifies CASSLGSWETGELFF.

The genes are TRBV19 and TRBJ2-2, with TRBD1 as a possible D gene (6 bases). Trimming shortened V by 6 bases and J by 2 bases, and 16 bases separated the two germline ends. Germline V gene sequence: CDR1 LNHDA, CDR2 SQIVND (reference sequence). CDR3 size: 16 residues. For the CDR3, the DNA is TGTGCCAGTAGGCTGGTGAGGGGGACAAACACCGGGGAGCTGTTTTTT. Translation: CASRLVRGTNTGELFF.

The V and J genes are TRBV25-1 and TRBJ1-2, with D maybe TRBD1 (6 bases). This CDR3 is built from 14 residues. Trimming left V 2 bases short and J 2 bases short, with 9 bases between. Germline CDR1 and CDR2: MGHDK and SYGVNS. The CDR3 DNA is TGTGCCAGCAGTGAACATACAGGGAACTATGGCTACACCTTC. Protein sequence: CASSEHTGNYGYTF.

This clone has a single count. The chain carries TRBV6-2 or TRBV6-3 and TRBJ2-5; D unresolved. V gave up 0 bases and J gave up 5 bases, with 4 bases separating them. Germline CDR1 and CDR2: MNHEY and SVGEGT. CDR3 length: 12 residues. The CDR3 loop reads CASSYSYETQYF. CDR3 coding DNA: TGTGCCAGCAGTTACTCCTATGAGACCCAGTACTTC.

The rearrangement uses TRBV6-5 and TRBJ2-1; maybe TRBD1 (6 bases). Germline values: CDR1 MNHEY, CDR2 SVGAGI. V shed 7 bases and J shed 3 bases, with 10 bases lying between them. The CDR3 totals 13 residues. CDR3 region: CASTTTGYNEQFF. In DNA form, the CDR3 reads TGTGCCAGCACTACGACAGGCTACAATGAGCAGTTCTTC.

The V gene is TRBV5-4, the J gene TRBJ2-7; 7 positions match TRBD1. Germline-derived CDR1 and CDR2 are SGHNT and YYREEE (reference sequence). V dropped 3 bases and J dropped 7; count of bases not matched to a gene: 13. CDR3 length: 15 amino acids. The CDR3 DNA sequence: TGTGCCAGCAGCTCTCGGAGAGGGGGCGCGGAGGAGCAGTACTTC. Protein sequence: CASSSRRGGAEEQYF.

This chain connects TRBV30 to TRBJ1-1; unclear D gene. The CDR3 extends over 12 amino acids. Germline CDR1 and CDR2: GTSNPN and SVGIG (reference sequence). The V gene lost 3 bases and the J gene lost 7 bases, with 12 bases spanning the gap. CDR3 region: CAWSPGTIEAFF. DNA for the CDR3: TGTGCCTGGAGCCCAGGCACGATTGAAGCTTTCTTT.

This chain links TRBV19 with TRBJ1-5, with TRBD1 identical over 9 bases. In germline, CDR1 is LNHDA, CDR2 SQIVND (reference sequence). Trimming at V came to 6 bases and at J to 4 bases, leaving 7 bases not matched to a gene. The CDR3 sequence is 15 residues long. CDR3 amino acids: CASRSTGGTNQPQHF. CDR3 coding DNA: TGTGCCAGTAGGAGCACAGGGGGCACAAATCAGCCCCAGCATTTT.

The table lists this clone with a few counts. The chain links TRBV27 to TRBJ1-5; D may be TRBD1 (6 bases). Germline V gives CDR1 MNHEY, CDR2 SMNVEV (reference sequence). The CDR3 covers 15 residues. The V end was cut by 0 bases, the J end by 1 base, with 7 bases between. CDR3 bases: TGTGCCAGCAGTTTATCGGGGACAAGCAATCAGCCCCAGCATTTT. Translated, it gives CASSLSGTSNQPQHF.

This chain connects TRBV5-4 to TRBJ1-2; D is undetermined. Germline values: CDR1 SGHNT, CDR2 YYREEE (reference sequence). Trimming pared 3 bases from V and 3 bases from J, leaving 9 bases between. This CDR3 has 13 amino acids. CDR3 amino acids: CASSSPRDYGYTF. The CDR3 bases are TGTGCCAGCAGCTCCCCCCGGGACTATGGCTACACCTTC.

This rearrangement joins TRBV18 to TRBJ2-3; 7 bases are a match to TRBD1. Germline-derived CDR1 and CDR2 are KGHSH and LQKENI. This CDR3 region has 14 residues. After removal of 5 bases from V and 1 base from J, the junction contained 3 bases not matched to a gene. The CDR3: CASSVDRGTDTQYF. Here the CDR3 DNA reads TGTGCCAGCTCAGTCGACAGGGGCACAGATACGCAGTATTTT.

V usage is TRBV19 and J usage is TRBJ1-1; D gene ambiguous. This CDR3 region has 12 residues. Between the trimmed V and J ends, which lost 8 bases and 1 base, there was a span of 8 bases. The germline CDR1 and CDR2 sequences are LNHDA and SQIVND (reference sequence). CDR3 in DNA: TGTGCCAGTTCGTTCCCGAACACTGAAGCTTTCTTT. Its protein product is CASSFPNTEAFF.

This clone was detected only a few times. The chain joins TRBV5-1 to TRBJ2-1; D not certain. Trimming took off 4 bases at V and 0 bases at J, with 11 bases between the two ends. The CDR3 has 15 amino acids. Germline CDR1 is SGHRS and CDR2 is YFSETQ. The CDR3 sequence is CASSLRVSSYNEQFF. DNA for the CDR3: TGCGCCAGCAGCCTACGAGTAAGCTCCTACAATGAGCAGTTCTTC.

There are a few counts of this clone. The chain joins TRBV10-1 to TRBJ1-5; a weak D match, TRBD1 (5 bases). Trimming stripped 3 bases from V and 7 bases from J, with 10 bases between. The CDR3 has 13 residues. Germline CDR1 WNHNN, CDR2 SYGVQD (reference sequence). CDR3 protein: CASSEQADQPQHF. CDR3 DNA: TGCGCCAGCAGTGAACAGGCCGACCAGCCCCAGCATTTT.

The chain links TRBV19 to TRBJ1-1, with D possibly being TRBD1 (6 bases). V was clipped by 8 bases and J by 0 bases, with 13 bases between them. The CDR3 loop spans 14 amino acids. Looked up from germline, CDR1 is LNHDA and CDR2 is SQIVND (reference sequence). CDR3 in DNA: TGTGCCAGTTGGGGGCCAGGGCTGAACACTGAAGCTTTCTTT. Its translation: CASWGPGLNTEAFF.

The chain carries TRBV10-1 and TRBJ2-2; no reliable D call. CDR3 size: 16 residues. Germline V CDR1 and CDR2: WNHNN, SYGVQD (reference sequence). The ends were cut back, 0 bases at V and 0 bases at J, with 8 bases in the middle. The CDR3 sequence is CASSESFAANTGELFF. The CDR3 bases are TGCGCCAGCAGTGAGTCTTTTGCGGCGAACACCGGGGAGCTGTTTTTT.

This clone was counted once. The CDR3 sequence: CASSQLQDKGNTIYF. The CDR3 DNA sequence: TGTGCCAGCAGCCAGTTACAGGACAAAGGAAACACCATATATTTT. This chain uses TRBV3-1 (or the pseudogene TRBV3-2) with TRBJ1-3; a possible D gene is TRBD1 (5 bases). This CDR3 contains 15 residues. CDR1 LGHDT and CDR2 YNNKEL come from the germline V gene (reference sequence). Trimming took off 3 bases at V and 4 bases at J, with 13 bases between the two ends.

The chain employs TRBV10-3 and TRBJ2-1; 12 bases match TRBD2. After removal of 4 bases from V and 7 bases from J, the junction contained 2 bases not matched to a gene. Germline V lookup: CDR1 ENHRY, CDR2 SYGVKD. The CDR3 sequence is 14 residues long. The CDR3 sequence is CAISGGTSGNEQFF. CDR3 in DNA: TGTGCCATCAGTGGGGGGACTAGCGGGAATGAGCAGTTCTTC.

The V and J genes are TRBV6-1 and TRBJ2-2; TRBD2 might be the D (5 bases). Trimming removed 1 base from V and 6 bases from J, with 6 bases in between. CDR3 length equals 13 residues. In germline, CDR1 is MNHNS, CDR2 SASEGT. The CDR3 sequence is CASSEGGPGELFF. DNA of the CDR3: TGTGCCAGCAGTGAAGGAGGGCCCGGGGAGCTGTTTTTT.

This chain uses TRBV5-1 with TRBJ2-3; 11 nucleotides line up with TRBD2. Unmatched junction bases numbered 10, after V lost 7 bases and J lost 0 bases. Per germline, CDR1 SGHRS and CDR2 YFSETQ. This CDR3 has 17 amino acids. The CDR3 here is CASFAGTSGISTDTQYF. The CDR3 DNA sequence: TGCGCCAGCTTTGCCGGGACTAGCGGTATTAGCACAGATACGCAGTATTTT.